Presented here are 32 T cell receptor beta chains from one specimen sequenced in a study of PD-L1 blockade in urothelial cancer. Libraries were prepared by immunoSEQ multiplex PCR; TCRdb keeps only in-frame clonotypes and omits some of them. The data hold some 71,000 clones, with approximately 88% observed a single time. This material consisted of PBMCs, taken around atezolizumab (anti-PD-L1) treatment. These receptors were taken from a man in his fifties or sixties with urothelial cancer.

The chain has TRBV5-4 and TRBJ1-2; 9 bases fit TRBD1. V was pared by 9 bases and J by 6 bases, with 9 bases of the junction left unmatched. The CDR3 consists of 13 residues. Germline V gene sequence: CDR1 SGHNT, CDR2 YYREEE (reference sequence). CDR3 in DNA: TGTGCCACCTGGACAGGGGAGGGGGATGGCTACACCTTC. Its translation is CATWTGEGDGYTF.

V is TRBV7-3 and J is TRBJ1-2; D is perhaps TRBD1 (6 bases). The CDR3 totals 13 residues. The germline V and J ends were trimmed by 5 bases and 6 bases, with 13 bases remaining between them. The germline CDR1 and CDR2 sequences are SGHTA and FQGTGA. CDR3 sequence reads: CASSGRDIHGYTF. Written as DNA, the CDR3 is TGTGCCAGCAGCGGAAGGGACATCCATGGCTACACCTTC.

The chain has TRBV12-1 and TRBJ2-3; the table calls TRBD1, which could not be checked here. TRBV12-1 is noted as a pseudogene. This CDR3 spans 21 amino acids. The CDR3 region has the DNA TGTGCCAGCAGCTTTGGGATCAGGGGGATCCACTCGGGGGAGCGGGTCTATACGCAGTATTTT. Translation gives CASSFGIRGIHSGERVYTQYF.

The gene calls are TRBV19 and TRBJ2-7; a possible D gene is TRBD1 (5 bases). The CDR3 totals 14 residues. V lost 3 bases and J 5 bases, leaving 14 bases between the germline ends. CDR1 and CDR2 from the germline V gene are LNHDA and SQIVND (reference sequence). CDR3 sequence (DNA): TGTGCCAGTAGTATCTCGACAGCTAGGGACGAGCAGTACTTC. Its translation: CASSISTARDEQYF.

V gene TRBV7-9 combines with J gene TRBJ1-4; 9 positions match TRBD1. Trimming cost V 5 bases and J 5 bases; bases outside gene matches: 9. CDR3 length: 16 amino acids. Looked up from germline, CDR1 is SEHNR and CDR2 is FQNEAQ (reference sequence). In DNA, the CDR3 is TGTGCCAGCAGCCGCCGGACAGGGGAAGAGAATGAAAAACTGTTTTTT. Its protein is CASSRRTGEENEKLFF.

The CDR3 coding sequence is TGTGCCAGCAGTTACTCCCCAGGGGATAACTATGGCTACACCTTC. It encodes CASSYSPGDNYGYTF. The chain uses TRBV6-6 and TRBJ1-2; TRBD1 is a possible D gene (6 bases). Trimming took off 0 bases at V and 1 base at J, with 9 bases between the two ends. From germline, CDR1 is MNHNY and CDR2 SVGAGI (reference sequence). The CDR3 totals 15 residues.

This chain joins TRBV6-1 and TRBJ2-2; a weak D match, TRBD1 (6 bases). The V and J ends lost 11 bases and 1 base respectively, with 8 bases between them. The CDR3 has 12 amino acids. Germline V gives CDR1 MNHNS, CDR2 SASEGT. CDR3 loop: CAGGKNTGELFF. CDR3 coding DNA: TGTGCCGGGGGCAAGAACACCGGGGAGCTGTTTTTT.

V usage is TRBV5-1 and J usage is TRBJ2-7; D remains unclear. The V gene's germline CDR1 is SGHRS and CDR2 YFSETQ. There are 15 residues in the CDR3. V was shortened by 4 bases and J by 2 bases, with 16 bases between the two germline ends. The CDR3, as DNA: TGCGCCAGCAGCCCCTCCGATTGGCCCGCCTACGAGCAGTACTTC. Translation: CASSPSDWPAYEQYF.

The genes are TRBV9 and TRBJ1-2, with D tentatively TRBD1 (5 bases). CDR1 and CDR2 from the germline V gene are SGDLS and YYNGEE. Deletions cut 0 bases from V and 0 bases from J, with 9 bases between. The CDR3 loop spans 15 amino acids. The CDR3 coding sequence is TGTGCCAGCAGCGTAGGAAGGGGATCTAACTATGGCTACACCTTC. Protein sequence: CASSVGRGSNYGYTF. The whole variable domain, remainder taken from reference TRBV9 and TRBJ1-2, is DSGVTQTPKHLITATGQRVTLRCSPRSGDLSVYWYQQSLDQGLQFLIQYYNGEERAKGNILERFSAQQFPDLHSELNLSSLELGDSALYFCASSVGRGSNYGYTFGSGTRLTVV.

V usage is TRBV6-5 and J usage is TRBJ2-1, with 9 positions matching TRBD2. The germline gives CDR1 MNHEY, CDR2 SVGAGI. The V gene end was trimmed by 8 bases and the J gene end by 9 bases; junction bases not matched to a gene: 11. CDR3 length equals 14 residues. This CDR3 reads CASRGQRGVSEQFF. In DNA, the CDR3 is TGTGCCAGCCGGGGCCAGCGGGGGGTGAGTGAGCAGTTCTTC.

This chain uses TRBV7-2 with TRBJ2-1; 14 bases agree with TRBD2. Germline CDR1 and CDR2: SGHTA and FQGNSA. This CDR3 contains 16 residues. V lost 5 bases and J lost 7; bases outside the gene matches: 7. CDR3 protein: CASSQSGTSGRNEQFF. In DNA form, the CDR3 reads TGTGCCAGCAGCCAGTCCGGGACTAGCGGGAGAAATGAGCAGTTCTTC.

The chain has TRBV12-5 and TRBJ1-5, with D uncertain. The V gene's germline CDR1 is LGHNT and CDR2 FRNRAP. The CDR3 contains 15 residues. V was trimmed by 5 bases and J by 1 base, leaving 12 bases between them. The CDR3 DNA reads TGTGCTAGTGGTCCCCCGTCTTCGAGCAATCAGCCCCAGCATTTT. The encoded protein is CASGPPSSSNQPQHF.

The chain joins TRBV18 to TRBJ2-1; 10 nucleotides match TRBD2. The CDR3 loop spans 18 amino acids. Germline assignment: CDR1 KGHSH and CDR2 LQKENI. Trimming took 1 base from V and 0 from J; bases not matched to a gene: 6. The CDR3 region has the DNA TGTGCCAGCTCACCACTCTCTACTAGCGGGGCCTCCTACAATGAGCAGTTCTTC. Protein sequence: CASSPLSTSGASYNEQFF. Combining the CDR3 with reference TRBV18 and TRBJ2-1 gives the whole variable domain NAGVMQNPRHLVRRRGQEARLRCSPMKGHSHVYWYRQLPEEGLKFMVYLQKENIIDESGMPKERFSAEFPKEGPSILRIQQVVRGDSAAYFCASSPLSTSGASYNEQFFGPGTRLTVL.

The chain is built from TRBV6-5 and TRBJ2-7; tentatively, D is TRBD2 (6 bases). The germline V gene has CDR1 MNHEY and CDR2 SVGAGI. Trimming stripped 6 bases from V and 5 bases from J, with 8 bases between. CDR3 size: 11 residues. CDR3 sequence: CASRGGNEQYF. The CDR3 DNA is TGTGCCAGCAGGGGGGGAAACGAGCAGTACTTC.

The V and J genes are TRBV9 and TRBJ2-1, with D perhaps TRBD2 (7 bases). Looked up from germline, CDR1 is SGDLS and CDR2 is YYNGEE. The CDR3 spans 17 residues. V lost 0 bases and J lost 6, with 19 bases in between. The CDR3 protein is CASSVDPPGGVLNEQFF. DNA of the CDR3: TGTGCCAGCAGCGTAGACCCCCCGGGGGGCGTACTCAATGAGCAGTTCTTC. Full variable domain (outside the CDR3, taken from reference TRBV9 and TRBJ2-1): DSGVTQTPKHLITATGQRVTLRCSPRSGDLSVYWYQQSLDQGLQFLIQYYNGEERAKGNILERFSAQQFPDLHSELNLSSLELGDSALYFCASSVDPPGGVLNEQFFGPGTRLTVL.

The chain is built from TRBV7-8 and TRBJ2-1, with D perhaps matching TRBD2 (6 bases). There are 13 residues in the CDR3. Trimming removed 5 bases from V and 6 bases from J, with 11 bases in between. From germline, CDR1 is SGHVS and CDR2 FQNEAQ. The DNA of the CDR3 is TGTGCCAGCAGCACCGGGAGAGGCAATGAGCAGTTCTTC. Translation: CASSTGRGNEQFF.

The chain links TRBV7-9 to TRBJ1-2; no reliable D call. There are 12 residues in the CDR3. The germline V gene has CDR1 SEHNR and CDR2 FQNEAQ (reference sequence). Trimming took 1 base from V and 8 from J, leaving 8 bases between them. The CDR3: CASSLEPEGYTF. Here the CDR3 DNA reads TGTGCCAGCAGCTTAGAACCGGAGGGCTACACCTTC.

The chain uses TRBV10-1 and TRBJ2-7; perhaps TRBD1 as D (6 bases). This CDR3 comprises 12 residues. The germline CDR1 and CDR2 sequences are WNHNN and SYGVQD (reference sequence). With 8 bases removed from V and 3 bases from J, the gap between germline ends came to 11 bases. As DNA, the CDR3 is TGCGCCAGCGGCAGGGACATCTACGAGCAGTACTTC. Residues: CASGRDIYEQYF.

V gene TRBV6-6 combines with J gene TRBJ1-1; perhaps TRBD1 as D (5 bases). The CDR3 is made up of 10 amino acids. CDR1 is MNHNY and CDR2 is SVGAGI in the germline V gene (reference sequence). V was shortened by 9 bases and J by 8 bases, with 10 bases between the two germline ends. CDR3 sequence: CASKGVEAFF. The CDR3 nucleotides read TGTGCCAGTAAAGGGGTGGAAGCTTTCTTT.

V is TRBV18 and J is TRBJ1-2; possible D gene TRBD1, 6 bases. Between the trimmed V and J ends, which lost 5 bases and 7 bases, there was a span of 23 bases. The CDR3 loop spans 16 amino acids. Germline CDR1 is KGHSH and CDR2 is LQKENI. In DNA, the CDR3 is TGTGCCAGCTCAACAATGGAAGTTGGGGGCTTCGGTGGCTACACCTTC. Its protein product is CASSTMEVGGFGGYTF.

This chain links TRBV2 with TRBJ2-3; no definite D call. Trimming left V 7 bases short and J 2 bases short, with 10 bases between. Looked up from germline, CDR1 is SNHLY and CDR2 is FYNNEI. The CDR3 covers 13 residues. CDR3 DNA: TGTGCCAGCACTATGCGGAACACAGATACGCAGTATTTT. Protein: CASTMRNTDTQYF.

This chain's CDR3 is CASSQGGRFTDTQYF. In DNA form, the CDR3 reads TGTGCCAGCAGCCAAGGAGGGCGGTTCACAGATACGCAGTATTTT. The chain has TRBV11-3 and TRBJ2-3; D possibly corresponds to TRBD2 (6 bases). Trimming took off 5 bases at V and 2 bases at J, with 14 bases between the two ends. Germline values: CDR1 SGHNT, CDR2 YENEEA. This CDR3 has 15 residues.

The chain is built from TRBV6-1 and TRBJ1-2, with no clear D. The V gene lost 1 base and the J gene lost 4 bases, with 13 bases spanning the gap. The CDR3 loop spans 15 amino acids. Germline assignment: CDR1 MNHNS and CDR2 SASEGT. In nucleotides, the CDR3 is TGTGCCAGCAGTGAAGGTGGAAGGCGGGCCTATGGCTACACCTTC. Its translation is CASSEGGRRAYGYTF.

This sequence joins TRBV6-5 and TRBJ1-1; 11 positions match TRBD1. The germline gives CDR1 MNHEY, CDR2 SVGAGI. This CDR3 has 12 residues. The trim removed 4 bases at V and 8 bases at J, leaving 0 bases unmatched. CDR3 in DNA: TGTGCCAGCAGTTGGACAGGGGGCGAAGCTTTCTTT. Translated: CASSWTGGEAFF.

This chain connects TRBV5-6 to TRBJ1-4; 9 bases map to TRBD1. Trimming took 0 bases from V and 8 from J; bases not matched to a gene: 11. The CDR3 length is 17 residues. The germline CDR1 and CDR2 sequences are SGHDT and YYEEEE. The CDR3 nucleotides read TGTGCCAGCAGCTTGGGGACAGGGGCCGACCCAACCGAAAAACTGTTTTTT. Translated, it gives CASSLGTGADPTEKLFF.

The rearrangement links TRBV28 to TRBJ1-5; D remains ambiguous. V lost 2 bases and J 5 bases, leaving 22 bases between the germline ends. The CDR3 covers 18 residues. Germline V gene data show CDR1 as MDHEN and CDR2 as SYDVKM. CDR3 residues: CASSLITGLGSIDQPQHF. CDR3 nucleotide sequence: TGTGCCAGCAGTTTAATTACGGGTTTAGGGAGTATCGATCAGCCCCAGCATTTT.

V gene TRBV25-1 combines with J gene TRBJ2-3; TRBD1 is a possible D gene (7 bases). The CDR3 covers 16 residues. Between the trimmed V and J ends, which lost 8 bases and 5 bases, there was a span of 23 bases. CDR1 and CDR2 from the germline V gene are MGHDK and SYGVNS. CDR3 sequence reads: CASAPGAGGIRDTQYF. The CDR3 DNA reads as TGTGCCAGCGCTCCGGGGGCAGGGGGGATCCGAGATACGCAGTATTTT. The variable domain in full, completed from reference TRBV25-1 and TRBJ2-3, reads EADIYQTPRYLVIGTGKKITLECSQTMGHDKMYWYQQDPGMELHLIHYSYGVNSTEKGDLSSESTVSRIRTEHFPLTLESARPSHTSQYLCASAPGAGGIRDTQYFGPGTRLTVL.

Only one count was recorded for this clone. The CDR3 reads CASSSGTTAPTQYF. The CDR3 DNA reads TGTGCCAGTAGCTCCGGGACTACCGCTCCGACCCAGTACTTC. The gene calls are TRBV19 and TRBJ2-5, with 7 bases matching TRBD2. CDR1 is LNHDA, CDR2 SQIVND, per germline (reference sequence). V shed 6 bases and J 7 bases; nucleotides not matched to a gene: 11. CDR3 length: 14 amino acids. Complete variable domain (other parts from reference TRBV19 and TRBJ2-5): DGGITQSPKYLFRKEGQNVTLSCEQNLNHDAMYWYRQDPGQGLRLIYYSQIVNDFQKGDIAEGYSVSREKKESFPLTVTSAQKNPTAFYLCASSSGTTAPTQYFGPGTRLLVL.

The gene calls are TRBV5-1 and TRBJ2-7; no firm D call. The ends were cut back, 5 bases at V and 2 bases at J, with 14 bases in the middle. The CDR3 extends over 14 amino acids. In germline, CDR1 is SGHRS, CDR2 YFSETQ. CDR3 coding DNA: TGCGCCAGCAGTAGTGGGCCCGGAACCTACGAGCAGTACTTC. Translating it yields CASSSGPGTYEQYF.

The chain is built from TRBV6-6 and TRBJ1-2, with 7 bases matching TRBD1. Germline trimming cut 0 bases from V and 4 bases from J; bases unmatched to any gene: 2. This CDR3 is 14 amino acids long. Germline CDR1 is MNHNY and CDR2 is SVGAGI (reference sequence). DNA for the CDR3: TGTGCCAGCAGTTACTCCGGGACAGTCTATGGCTACACCTTC. It translates to CASSYSGTVYGYTF.

This rearrangement joins TRBV29-1 to TRBJ2-1; 8 bases are a match to TRBD2. The germline gives CDR1 SQVTM, CDR2 ANQGSEA. Trimming at V came to 7 bases and at J to 8 bases, leaving 10 bases not matched to a gene. This CDR3 contains 13 residues. The CDR3 region is CSALTGGGHEQFF. CDR3 nucleotides: TGCAGCGCCTTGACAGGCGGGGGGCATGAGCAGTTCTTC.

The count of this clone is one. The chain carries TRBV28 and TRBJ1-2, with D possibly being TRBD1 (5 bases). This CDR3 is 14 amino acids long. Germline CDR1 reads MDHEN; CDR2 reads SYDVKM. V lost 3 bases and J 4 bases, leaving 12 bases between the germline ends. The CDR3 protein is CASSLGQGTYGYTF. The CDR3 nucleotides are TGTGCCAGCAGTTTGGGGCAGGGAACCTATGGCTACACCTTC.